This TCR beta chain was documented in a study of blood T cell repertoires in COVID-19. Turning to the study itself: Researchers got acute and convalescent COVID-19 samples from the United States, Italy and Spain.

Each participant's cohort was designated according to participant-reported clinical history. Two negative PCRs, clearance, or symptom resolution were required of recovered Cohort 3 donors. CDR1 is SGHRS, CDR2 YFSETQ, per germline. This CDR3 has 15 residues. The V gene end was trimmed by 1 base and the J gene end by 6 bases; junction bases not matched to a gene: 6. As originally analysed: It was from reference gene primer amplification that nucleated cell counts were estimated. Sequenced by immunoSEQ multiplex PCR; TCRdb stores in-frame clones only, minus some. V, J and clone size are taken as reported in that table, and D and trimming were inferred from the DNA itself. The sample lists some 490,000 clones, about 88% occurring once.

This chain links TRBV5-1 with TRBJ2-2; 7 bases are shared with TRBD2. The TCR sequence derives from a woman in her fifties or sixties who had recovered from COVID-19. The sequencing sample was made of PBMCs or T cells enriched from blood (not recorded which). This CDR3 reads CASSLLGLDPGELFF. CDR3 DNA: TGCGCCAGCAGCTTGCTTGGACTAGATCCCGGGGAGCTGTTTTTT. Full variable domain (remainder filled in from reference TRBV5-1 and TRBJ2-2): KAGVTQTPRYLIKTRGQQVTLSCSPISGHRSVSWYQQTPGQGLQFLFEYFSETQRNKGNFPGRFSGRQFSNSRSEMNVSTLELGDSALYLCASSLLGLDPGELFFGEGSRLTVL.